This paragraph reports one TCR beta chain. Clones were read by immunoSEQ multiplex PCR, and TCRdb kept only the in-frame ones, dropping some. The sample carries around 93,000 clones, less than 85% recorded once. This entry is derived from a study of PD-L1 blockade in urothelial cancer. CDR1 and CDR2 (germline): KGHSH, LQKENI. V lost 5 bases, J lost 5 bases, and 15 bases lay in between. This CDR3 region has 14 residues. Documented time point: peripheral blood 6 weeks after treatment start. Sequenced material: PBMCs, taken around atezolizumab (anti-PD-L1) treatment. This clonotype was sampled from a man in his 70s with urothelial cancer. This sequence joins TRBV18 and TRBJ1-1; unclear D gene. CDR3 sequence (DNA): TGTGCCAGCTCAACCGGTAGTCTGTGGACTGAAGCTTTCTTT. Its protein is CASSTGSLWTEAFF.